Listed here are 20 T cell receptor beta chains from one sample, sequenced in a study of regulatory T cells in long-lasting Graves disease. Time point reported: newly diagnosed GD, antithyroid drugs for less than 3 months. After RNA was extracted from PBMCs, the TCR library was made from it. Arm-PCR of CDR3 regions with iRepertoire HTBI primers generated TCR beta libraries. TCRdb fed the multiplex PCR reads into MiXCR, producing one record per CDR3 protein. The sample contains approximately 270,000 distinct CDR3 sequences, roughly 18% of which appear only once. The same data also went into a second study, on T cells in Graves' hyperthyroidism and ophthalmopathy.

The sample consisted of peripheral blood mononuclear cells (PBMCs), taken at new diagnosis, from a patient treated with antithyroid drugs. These receptors were collected from a woman aged 25 to 39 with Graves disease.

This clonotype has a count of ten or more. The V call is TRBV7-9, the J call TRBJ2-1; TRBD1 aligns across 8 bases. Germline CDR1 reads SEHNR; CDR2 reads FQNEAQ (reference sequence). This CDR3 has 14 residues. J lost 8 bases, V lost 4 bases, and 7 bases had no gene match. This chain's CDR3 is CASSSLRTGHEQFF. The CDR3 region has the DNA TGTGCCAGCAGCTCCCTTCGGACAGGGCATGAGCAGTTCTTC.

This clonotype was seen ten or more times. The chain is built from TRBV5-4 and TRBJ2-6; D uncertain. Germline CDR1 SGHNT, CDR2 YYREEE (reference sequence). The ends were cut back, 1 base at V and 0 bases at J, with 5 bases in the middle. This CDR3 has 15 residues. CDR3 coding DNA: TGTGCCAGCAGCTTGAGAAGCTCTGGGGCCAACGTCCTGACTTTC. Translation gives CASSLRSSGANVLTF. Looking up the rest from reference TRBV5-4 and TRBJ2-6 gives the full variable domain: ETGVTQSPTHLIKTRGQQVTLRCSSQSGHNTVSWYQQALGQGPQFIFQYYREEENGRGNFPPRFSGLQFPNYSSELNVNALELDDSALYLCASSLRSSGANVLTFGAGSRLTVL.

This clonotype was observed many times. The rearrangement links TRBV20-1 to TRBJ1-4; possibly TRBD1 for D (6 bases). Per germline, CDR1 DFQATT and CDR2 SNEGSKA (reference sequence). V dropped 3 bases and J dropped 8 bases, with 22 bases sitting between them. The CDR3 loop spans 16 amino acids. The CDR3 nucleotides are TGCAGTGCTAGGGCCTCCGGGAACAGGGAGGGAGAAAAACTGTTTTTT. It specifies CSARASGNREGEKLFF.

The chain employs TRBV20-1 and TRBJ2-3, with 9 bases that match TRBD2. The CDR3 contains 18 residues. Germline V gives CDR1 DFQATT, CDR2 SNEGSKA (reference sequence). The ends lost 0 bases at V and 5 bases at J; junction bases unmatched: 15. This CDR3 reads CSARDQLRGGVILDTQYF. The CDR3 coding sequence is TGCAGTGCTAGAGACCAACTCCGCGGGGGGGTGATATTAGATACGCAGTATTTT.

This clonotype was counted only a few times. The V call is TRBV19, the J call TRBJ2-2; the match to TRBD2 covers 9 bases. V lost 7 bases, J lost 6 bases, and 6 bases stayed unmatched. Looked up from germline, CDR1 is LNHDA and CDR2 is SQIVND (reference sequence). The CDR3 extends over 14 amino acids. DNA for the CDR3: TGTGCCAGTATAGGCGGGGGGGCATCCGGGGAGCTGTTTTTT. Its translation is CASIGGGASGELFF. Together with reference TRBV19 and TRBJ2-2, the CDR3 gives the full variable domain: DGGITQSPKYLFRKEGQNVTLSCEQNLNHDAMYWYRQDPGQGLRLIYYSQIVNDFQKGDIAEGYSVSREKKESFPLTVTSAQKNPTAFYLCASIGGGASGELFFGEGSRLTVL.

The chain combines TRBV12-3 or TRBV12-4 with TRBJ1-2; the match to TRBD1 covers 7 bases. Losses at the gene ends were 5 bases for V and 10 bases for J; bases not matched to a gene: 7. This CDR3 has 12 amino acids. Here the CDR3 reads CASSQGTAYYTF. The CDR3 DNA reads as TGTGCCAGCAGTCAAGGGACAGCTTACTACACCTTC.

This clonotype was recorded at least ten times. The chain joins TRBV7-9 to TRBJ1-2; 7 bases line up with TRBD1. Germline CDR1 reads SEHNR; CDR2 reads FQNEAQ (reference sequence). The V gene end was trimmed by 4 bases and the J gene end by 6 bases; junction bases not matched to a gene: 5. This CDR3 is 13 amino acids long. The CDR3 is CASSSTGVDGYTF. The CDR3 coding sequence is TGTGCCAGCAGCTCCACAGGGGTGGATGGCTACACCTTC.

This sequence joins TRBV5-4 and TRBJ2-1; the D call may be TRBD1 or TRBD2 (7 bases each). The germline V gene encodes CDR1 SGHNT and CDR2 YYREEE (reference sequence). V shed 0 bases and J shed 10 bases, with 17 bases lying between them. The CDR3 is 15 amino acids. DNA for the CDR3: TGTGCCAGCAGCTTGGTCAGGCGCAGGGGGGGCGAGCAGTTCTTC. It translates to CASSLVRRRGGEQFF.

At least ten counts were recorded for this clonotype. The chain carries TRBV5-1 and TRBJ1-1; the D is unclear. Per germline, CDR1 SGHRS and CDR2 YFSETQ. Deletions cut 4 bases from V and 6 bases from J, with 16 bases between. The CDR3 has 14 residues. The CDR3 spells CASSTEPRAAEAFF. CDR3 bases: TGCGCCAGCAGCACGGAACCTCGAGCGGCTGAAGCTTTCTTT.

The rearrangement links TRBV5-4 to TRBJ2-7; tentative D call: TRBD2 (5 bases). With 4 bases removed from V and 5 bases from J, the gap between germline ends came to 19 bases. Per germline, CDR1 SGHNT and CDR2 YYREEE (reference sequence). The CDR3 length is 15 residues. The CDR3 sequence: CASSPTLVVGNEQYF. In DNA form, the CDR3 reads TGTGCCAGCAGCCCTACACTAGTGGTGGGTAACGAGCAGTACTTC.

The table lists this clonotype with many counts. V is TRBV29-1 and J is TRBJ1-2, with a weak D call TRBD1 (5 bases). This CDR3 has 11 amino acids. V was clipped by 4 bases and J by 5 bases, with 8 bases between them. Germline CDR1 SQVTM, CDR2 ANQGSEA. CDR3 in DNA: TGCAGCGTTGGGGGCGGTTATGGCTACACCTTC. The encoded protein is CSVGGGYGYTF.

This clonotype has a handful of counts. This may stem from a read error, because a much larger clone lies one nucleotide away. This sequence joins TRBV27 and TRBJ1-1, with D hard to call. The CDR3 loop spans 14 amino acids. V lost 5 bases and J 8 bases, leaving 18 bases between the germline ends. Germline CDR1 is MNHEY and CDR2 is SMNVEV (reference sequence). CDR3 region: CASSPYQGREEAFF. The CDR3 DNA sequence: TGTGCCAGCAGTCCGTATCAAGGTCGGGAGGAAGCTTTCTTT.

This clonotype was counted between two and nine times. This chain uses TRBV12-3 or TRBV12-4 with TRBJ2-2; D remains unclear. The CDR3 covers 15 residues. The germline V and J ends were trimmed by 3 bases and 4 bases, with 12 bases remaining between them. The CDR3 DNA reads TGTGCCAGCAGTTTTTTCTCGGCAATCACCGGGGAGCTGTTTTTT. Translating gives CASSFFSAITGELFF.

Turning to this clonotype: The junction shows a germline mismatch at one end, possibly a read error. The chain uses TRBV12-3 or TRBV12-4 and TRBJ1-5; TRBD1 is a possible D gene (5 bases). The CDR3 consists of 14 residues. For the CDR3, the DNA is TGTGCCAGCAGATTTCGGGGGGGGAATCGGCCCCAGCATTTT. Translating gives CASRFRGGNRPQHF.

The chain is built from TRBV19 and TRBJ1-2; 7 nucleotides line up with TRBD1. Germline assignment: CDR1 LNHDA and CDR2 SQIVND (reference sequence). Trimming cost V 3 bases and J 8 bases; bases outside gene matches: 3. CDR3 size: 12 residues. The CDR3 region is CASSIRGSGYTF. CDR3 in DNA: TGTGCCAGTAGTATCAGGGGGTCCGGCTACACCTTC.

This clonotype was counted at least ten times. This sequence joins TRBV7-8 and TRBJ1-2, with 8 bases fitting TRBD1. There are 15 residues in the CDR3. After removal of 1 base from V and 8 bases from J, the junction contained 9 bases not matched to a gene. The V gene's germline CDR1 is SGHVS and CDR2 FQNEAQ. In DNA, the CDR3 is TGTGCCAGCAGCTTAGGGGGACAGGCCCTGCGGGGCTACACCTTC. Its protein product is CASSLGGQALRGYTF.

A few counts support this clonotype. The chain joins TRBV7-9 to TRBJ1-4, with D unclear. CDR3 length equals 15 residues. The ends were cut back, 2 bases at V and 4 bases at J, with 11 bases in the middle. Germline CDR1 and CDR2: SEHNR and FQNEAQ (reference sequence). The CDR3 coding sequence is TGTGCCAGCAGCTTATACGGCGGCAATAATGAAAAACTGTTTTTT. The encoded protein is CASSLYGGNNEKLFF. The whole variable domain, remainder taken from reference TRBV7-9 and TRBJ1-4, is DTGVSQNPRHKITKRGQNVTFRCDPISEHNRLYWYRQTLGQGPEFLTYFQNEAQLEKSRLLSDRFSAERPKGSFSTLEIQRTEQGDSAMYLCASSLYGGNNEKLFFGSGTQLSVL.

This clonotype was detected only a few times. The chain couples TRBV25-1 to TRBJ2-1; 16 bases map to TRBD2. Germline values: CDR1 MGHDK, CDR2 SYGVNS. The CDR3 consists of 16 residues. Germline trimming cut 4 bases from V and 8 bases from J; bases unmatched to any gene: 5. CDR3 amino acids: CASSGGGTSGGDEQFF. The DNA for the CDR3 is TGTGCCAGCAGTGGGGGAGGGACTAGCGGGGGGGATGAGCAGTTCTTC.

As regards this clonotype: A much larger clone lies a single base off, so this may be a read error. V gene TRBV7-9 combines with J gene TRBJ1-2; D is uncertain. The CDR3 has 11 amino acids. The germline gives CDR1 SEHNR, CDR2 FQNEAQ (reference sequence). CDR3 loop: CVAPGRHGYTF. In DNA form, the CDR3 reads TGTGTCGCCCCCGGACGCCATGGCTACACCTTC.

This clonotype was observed a handful of times. The rearrangement links TRBV19 to TRBJ2-1; 11 bases agree with TRBD2. Germline V gene lookup returns CDR1 LNHDA and CDR2 SQIVND (reference sequence). After removal of 3 bases from V and 7 bases from J, the junction contained 8 bases not matched to a gene. The CDR3 sequence is 16 residues long. The CDR3 region has the DNA TGTGCCAGTAGTATCCCCACTAGCGGGGGTCTTAATGAGCAGTTCTTC. It codes for CASSIPTSGGLNEQFF. Supplemented by reference TRBV19 and TRBJ2-1, the full variable domain reads DGGITQSPKYLFRKEGQNVTLSCEQNLNHDAMYWYRQDPGQGLRLIYYSQIVNDFQKGDIAEGYSVSREKKESFPLTVTSAQKNPTAFYLCASSIPTSGGLNEQFFGPGTRLTVL.